This entry describes one T cell receptor beta chain. The antigen remains unidentified. The CDR3 loop spans 15 amino acids. The germline CDR1 and CDR2 sequences are MGHRA and YSYEKL. Trimming took 0 bases from V and 0 from J, leaving 5 bases between them. The sample comes from a study of cytomegalovirus exposure and HLA in healthy donors. Across the whole study: An early data release held some 85 million unique TCRs from HLA-typed donors.

Study-wide results and caveats: A later analysis found common viral pathogens apparently linked to several of the most significant clusters. As a later analysis showed, a missense DCLRE1C variant was linked to trimming of TCR beta V- and J-genes.

60 Vbeta and 13 Jbeta primers were used in PCR. Clones were read by immunoSEQ multiplex PCR, and TCRdb kept only the in-frame ones, dropping some. Altogether about 160,000 clones are present, roughly 80% being singletons, with the ten largest covering roughly 9%. This chain joins TRBV4-1 and TRBJ2-2, with no clear D. The sequenced material came from PBMCs. The receptor comes from a young man in good health and CMV-seropositive. CDR3 nucleotides: TGCGCCAGCAGCCAAGATCAGACGAACACCGGGGAGCTGTTTTTT. This codes for CASSQDQTNTGELFF.